This T cell receptor (beta chain) was observed in a study of cytomegalovirus exposure and HLA in healthy donors. With regard to this clone: Its antigen is undetermined.

With 0 bases clipped from V and 4 bases from J, the junction kept 6 bases outside the gene matches. The length of the CDR3 is 16 residues. Germline CDR1 reads MNHEY; CDR2 reads SMNVEV (reference sequence). The primer mix had 60 Vbeta and 13 Jbeta primers. Assay used: immunoSEQ multiplex PCR; TCRdb lists only in-frame clones, some missing. The table has approximately 90,000 clones, roughly four fifths seen once. Study-wide findings and caveats: HLA alleles were associated with 16,951 TCR beta sequences in a later analysis at 0.05 false discovery rate. Being productive about 87% or about 30% of the time was typical of most TCR beta V segments in an earlier analysis. Testing in vitro showed a few CMV-associated chains specific for CMV antigens. What was likely a sequencing artifact was a cluster of highly shared sequence variants.

This receptor was taken from a young man in good health and CMV-seronegative. Sequenced sample: PBMCs. The chain combines TRBV27 with TRBJ1-2; 9 nucleotides match TRBD1. CDR3 in amino acids: CASSLSPGQGSYGYTF. The CDR3 nucleotides read TGTGCCAGCAGTTTATCGCCGGGACAGGGTAGCTATGGCTACACCTTC.